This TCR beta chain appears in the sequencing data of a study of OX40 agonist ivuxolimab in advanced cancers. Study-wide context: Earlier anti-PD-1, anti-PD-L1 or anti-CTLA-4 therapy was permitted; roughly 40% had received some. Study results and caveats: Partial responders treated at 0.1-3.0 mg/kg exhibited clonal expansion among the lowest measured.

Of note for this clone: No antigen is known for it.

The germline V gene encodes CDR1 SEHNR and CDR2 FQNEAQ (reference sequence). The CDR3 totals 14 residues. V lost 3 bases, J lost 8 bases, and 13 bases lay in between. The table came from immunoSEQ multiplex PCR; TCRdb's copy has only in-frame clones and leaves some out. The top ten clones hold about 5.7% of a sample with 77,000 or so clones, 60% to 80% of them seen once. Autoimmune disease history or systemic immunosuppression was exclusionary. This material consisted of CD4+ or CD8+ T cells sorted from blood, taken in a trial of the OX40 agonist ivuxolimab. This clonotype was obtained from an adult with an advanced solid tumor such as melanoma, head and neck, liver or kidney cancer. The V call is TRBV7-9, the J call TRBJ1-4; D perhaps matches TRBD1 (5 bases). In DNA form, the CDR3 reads TGTGCCAGCAGCTTGTCGGGGGTTGGAGAAAAACTGTTTTTT. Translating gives CASSLSGVGEKLFF. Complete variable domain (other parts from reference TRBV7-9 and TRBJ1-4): DTGVSQNPRHKITKRGQNVTFRCDPISEHNRLYWYRQTLGQGPEFLTYFQNEAQLEKSRLLSDRFSAERPKGSFSTLEIQRTEQGDSAMYLCASSLSGVGEKLFFGSGTQLSVL.